This entry describes one T cell receptor (beta chain). Antigen unknown. CDR1 is SGHKS, CDR2 YYEKEE, per germline (reference sequence). V lost 4 bases, J lost 4 bases, and 6 bases stayed unmatched. There are 14 residues in the CDR3. Naive CD8 cells lacked CD45RO and underwent positive selection for CCR7, leaving out terminally differentiated effector memory CD45RA+ cells. Repertoires were generated with immunoSEQ multiplex PCR, while TCRdb's copy carries only in-frame clones and drops some. Of approximately 810,000 clones listed, around 93% were seen once; the top ten hold 24%. The record originates from a study of shared clonotypes between healthy human individuals. Study-level background: Sampling drew on donors who were a couple of women and a few men aged 18 to 49. Study-wide results and caveats: The study's rarefaction showed incomplete sorted-subset sequencing despite large depth.

The chain joins TRBV5-5 to TRBJ2-5, with 8 bases lining up with TRBD2. The sequenced material came from naive CD8+ T cells sorted from blood. The source is a man between 25 and 39 years old in good health. This chain's CDR3 is CASSVGLAGETQYF. In DNA, the CDR3 is TGTGCCAGCAGCGTAGGACTAGCCGGAGAGACCCAGTACTTC.